One sample yielded the 14 T cell receptor beta chains listed below, sequenced in a study of cytomegalovirus exposure and HLA in healthy donors. This PCR relied on a set of 60 Vbeta primers and 13 Jbeta primers. Data came from immunoSEQ multiplex PCR; TCRdb stores just in-frame clones and leaves some out. The profile shows 180,000 or so clones, 80% to 90% of them singletons. The sequenced sample consisted of PBMCs. The receptor source for this set is a woman aged 25 to 39 in good health and CMV-seronegative.

The chain joins TRBV9 to TRBJ2-2, with TRBD1 matching over 12 bases. The CDR3 runs 15 residues. From germline, CDR1 is SGDLS and CDR2 YYNGEE. Losses at the gene ends were 2 bases for V and 7 bases for J; bases not matched to a gene: 3. In nucleotides, the CDR3 is TGTGCCAGCAGCGTGGGACAGGGGGCGGGCGGGGAGCTGTTTTTT. This translates into CASSVGQGAGGELFF.

The chain is built from TRBV21-1 and TRBJ1-1; the table's D call, TRBD1, was not checked against the DNA. TRBV21-1 is recorded as a pseudogene. There are 15 residues in the CDR3. CDR3 region: CASSKAGRGETEAFF. The CDR3 DNA is TGTGCCAGCAGCAAAGCCGGCAGGGGGGAAACTGAAGCTTTCTTT.

This sequence joins TRBV7-9 and TRBJ2-2; D gene ambiguous. The CDR3 sequence is 15 residues long. Trimming shortened V by 2 bases and J by 1 base, and 8 bases separated the two germline ends. Germline V lookup: CDR1 SEHNR, CDR2 FQNEAQ (reference sequence). The CDR3, as DNA: TGTGCCAGCAGCTTACTTTCGGGGAACACCGGGGAGCTGTTTTTT. As protein: CASSLLSGNTGELFF.

The CDR3 nucleotides read TGTGCCAGCAGATCCTCTCTTCGGGGAGACACCGGGGAGCTGTTTTTT. Its protein product is CASRSSLRGDTGELFF. The V and J genes are TRBV27 and TRBJ2-2; a weak D match, TRBD2 (5 bases). Germline loops: CDR1 MNHEY, CDR2 SMNVEV (reference sequence). This CDR3 contains 16 residues. Deletions cut 6 bases from V and 3 bases from J, with 17 bases between.

This clone was picked up one time. The chain combines TRBV27 with TRBJ2-3; perhaps TRBD2 as D (6 bases). Germline assignment: CDR1 MNHEY and CDR2 SMNVEV (reference sequence). The CDR3 has 18 residues. Between the trimmed V and J ends, which lost 4 bases and 1 base, there was a span of 21 bases. CDR3 in amino acids: CASSSGLPSRGRTDTQYF. CDR3 nucleotide sequence: TGTGCCAGCAGTTCGGGACTCCCAAGTAGGGGTCGCACAGATACGCAGTATTTT.

This chain joins TRBV7-9 and TRBJ2-3; D gene ambiguous. V was clipped by 5 bases and J by 2 bases, with 11 bases between them. This CDR3 has 14 residues. CDR1 and CDR2 (germline): SEHNR, FQNEAQ (reference sequence). CDR3 nucleotide sequence: TGTGCCAGCAGCGAGACTTCCCCCACAGATACGCAGTATTTT. Amino acid sequence: CASSETSPTDTQYF.

The chain uses TRBV2 and TRBJ2-1; TRBD2 matches at 15 bases. Trimming removed 8 bases from V and 0 bases from J; junction bases left unmatched: 5. Germline loops: CDR1 SNHLY, CDR2 FYNNEI. There are 17 residues in the CDR3. CDR3 in amino acids: CASEGLAGGFSYNEQFF. CDR3 coding DNA: TGTGCCAGCGAGGGACTAGCGGGAGGATTCTCCTACAATGAGCAGTTCTTC. Drawing the rest from reference TRBV2 and TRBJ2-1, the complete variable domain is EPEVTQTPSHQVTQMGQEVILRCVPISNHLYFYWYRQILGQKVEFLVSFYNNEISEKSEIFDDQFSVERPDGSNFTLKIRSTKLEDSAMYFCASEGLAGGFSYNEQFFGPGTRLTVL.

The gene calls are TRBV6-4 and TRBJ1-3; tentative D call: TRBD1 (6 bases). The CDR3 extends over 13 amino acids. Trimming cost V 11 bases and J 0 bases, with 11 bases left between them. Looked up from germline, CDR1 is MRHNA and CDR2 is SNTAGT. CDR3 bases: TGTGCCCCCAGGGGCGGCTCTGGAAACACCATATATTTT. Protein: CAPRGGSGNTIYF.

This clone was counted between two and nine times. This rearrangement joins TRBV2 to TRBJ1-1; 8 nucleotides match TRBD1. Germline loops: CDR1 SNHLY, CDR2 FYNNEI. The CDR3 sequence is 15 residues long. V gave up 3 bases and J gave up 5 bases; unmatched junction bases: 8. CDR3 loop: CASSDLGQGRTEAFF. CDR3 nucleotides: TGTGCCAGCAGTGACCTTGGACAGGGACGGACTGAAGCTTTCTTT.

The J gene is TRBJ1-1, the V gene TRBV6-1; D unresolved. Trimming shortened V by 4 bases and J by 6 bases, and 6 bases separated the two germline ends. Germline V gene data show CDR1 as MNHNS and CDR2 as SASEGT. This CDR3 has 11 amino acids. The CDR3 sequence: CASSARAEAFF. CDR3 nucleotide sequence: TGTGCCAGCAGTGCCCGTGCTGAAGCTTTCTTT.

The rearrangement uses TRBV5-1 and TRBJ2-1, with 7 bases identical to TRBD2. Losses at the gene ends were 3 bases for V and 6 bases for J; bases not matched to a gene: 9. From germline, CDR1 is SGHRS and CDR2 YFSETQ. The CDR3 has 15 amino acids. The CDR3 region has the DNA TGCGCCAGCAGCTCCAGCGGGGAGATGTTCAATGAGCAGTTCTTC. This codes for CASSSSGEMFNEQFF. The full variable domain, completed using reference TRBV5-1 and TRBJ2-1, is KAGVTQTPRYLIKTRGQQVTLSCSPISGHRSVSWYQQTPGQGLQFLFEYFSETQRNKGNFPGRFSGRQFSNSRSEMNVSTLELGDSALYLCASSSSGEMFNEQFFGPGTRLTVL.

This chain joins TRBV5-1 and TRBJ2-3; TRBD2 matches at 10 bases. The ends lost 5 bases at V and 2 bases at J; junction bases unmatched: 11. This CDR3 has 17 residues. The germline CDR1 and CDR2 sequences are SGHRS and YFSETQ. The CDR3 nucleotides read TGCGCCAGCAGACCGTCGGCAGCGGGGGGGTTCACAGATACGCAGTATTTT. It encodes CASRPSAAGGFTDTQYF.

This sequence joins TRBV7-8 and TRBJ2-1, with a weak D call TRBD1 (6 bases). Trimming stripped 5 bases from V and 4 bases from J, with 12 bases between. Germline CDR1 and CDR2: SGHVS and FQNEAQ. The CDR3 sequence is 14 residues long. Written as DNA, the CDR3 is TGTGCCAGCAGCCCCCGGGACATATACAATGAGCAGTTCTTC. Translating gives CASSPRDIYNEQFF.

This clone appeared once. The chain has TRBV30 and TRBJ2-5, with TRBD2 as a possible D gene (5 bases). Germline CDR1 GTSNPN, CDR2 SVGIG (reference sequence). V was trimmed by 2 bases and J by 9 bases, leaving 16 bases between them. The CDR3 runs to 13 residues. The CDR3 spells CAWSTASFGPQYF. The CDR3 bases are TGTGCCTGGAGTACGGCTAGCTTTGGACCCCAGTACTTC. Combining the CDR3 with reference TRBV30 and TRBJ2-5 gives the whole variable domain SQTIHQWPATLVQPVGSPLSLECTVEGTSNPNLYWYRQAAGRGLQLLFYSVGIGQISSEVPQNLSASRPQDRQFILSSKKLLLSDSGFYLCAWSTASFGPQYFGPGTRLLVL.